This T cell receptor (beta chain) was identified during a study of T cells in localized non-small cell lung cancer. V was clipped by 4 bases and J by 6 bases, with 16 bases between them. CDR1 and CDR2 from the germline V gene are SGHDT and YYEEEE. The length of the CDR3 is 14 residues. A remark on this clone: Its antigen is unknown.

Generated by immunoSEQ multiplex PCR, the TCRdb table keeps only in-frame clones and is missing some. The table lists 86,000 or so clones, 84% of them singletons. Broader study findings: Clonality of T cells reached its maximum in uninvolved adjacent lung, surpassing tumor. Sequencing covered just one tumor region, so heterogeneity cannot be ruled out. Out of the top 100 tumor clones, a median approximately 61 were seen in adjacent lung.

The V and J genes are TRBV5-6 and TRBJ1-2; maybe TRBD1 (5 bases). The sample in question was peripheral blood, obtained before any cancer treatment. The TCR comes from a man aged 35 to 69 with stage I lung adenocarcinoma. The CDR3: CASSIGRGVDGYTF. In nucleotides, the CDR3 is TGTGCCAGCAGCATCGGACGGGGGGTTGATGGCTACACCTTC.